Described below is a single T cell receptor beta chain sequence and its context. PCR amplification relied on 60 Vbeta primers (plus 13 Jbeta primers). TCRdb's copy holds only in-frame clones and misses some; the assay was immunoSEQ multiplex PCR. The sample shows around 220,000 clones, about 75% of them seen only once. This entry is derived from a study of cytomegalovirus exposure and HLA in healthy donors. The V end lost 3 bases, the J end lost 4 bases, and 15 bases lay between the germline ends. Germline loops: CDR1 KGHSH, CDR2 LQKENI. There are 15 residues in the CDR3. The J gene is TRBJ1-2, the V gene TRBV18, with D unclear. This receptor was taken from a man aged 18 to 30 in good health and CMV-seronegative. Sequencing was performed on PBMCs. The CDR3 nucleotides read TGTGCCAGCTCACCCCGGACCGGGAGCGCCTATGGCTACACCTTC. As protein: CASSPRTGSAYGYTF.